This T cell receptor (beta chain) was identified during a study of blood T cells in healthy people across ages (dated by TCRdb to between 2014 and 2017). General notes on the study: In model experiments, template switching captured about one uniquely barcoded TCR beta cDNA molecule for every two T cells. Using deep sequencing normalized with unique cDNA molecular identifiers, the study measured how TCR beta repertoire diversity changes with age. The donors were divided into four age groups: young (average around 16 years), middle-aged (approximately 39), aged (approximately 62) and long-lived (nearly 85). Using the same blood draw, the study looked at two additional independent replicas of 1 million unique cDNA reads for two donors, one aged 18 to 30 and the other aged 80 or older. To avoid experimental bias, donors of different ages were randomly spread across the sequencing lanes. Study-level results and caveats: As age increased, observed TCR beta diversity per million T cells dropped in a roughly linear way, and a significant reduction was already evident by age 40. Estimates of total diversity based on one million sequenced T cells were regarded as lower bounds and as underestimates. Compared with the aged group, the long-lived group had more naive CD4+ T cells, fewer expanded clones and increased TCR diversity, suggesting age selection. Because the CMV infection status of the donors was unknown, age-related changes in expanded clonotypes may potentially have been confounded. Since profiling was done on bulk unsorted PBMCs, naive and antigen-experienced compartments could not be conclusively compared. There was a strong correlation between observed TCR beta diversity and the percentage of naive T cells measured by flow cytometry.

As encoded in the germline V gene, CDR1 is MNHNS while CDR2 is SASEGT. The germline ends are 5 bases apart after V is trimmed by 7 bases and J by 0 bases. Inclusive of the bounding cysteine and phenylalanine, the CDR3 is 12 residues long. The sequence is cut down to CDR3 DNA, 36 bases in frame from base 1. With respect to this clonotype: Its antigen has not been determined. Base quality data are lacking; no much larger clone is found one base away.

The donors were 40 or so Caucasian individuals from Russia, aged roughly 6 to 100 years, who were systemically healthy. Each donor gave ten milliliters of peripheral blood, drawn into EDTA-treated Vacutainer tubes. Ficoll-Paque density-gradient centrifugation was used to isolate PBMCs, with at least 7 million per sample. Trizol reagent was used to extract total RNA from PBMCs, with at least 5 micrograms per sample. For every donor, flow cytometry on a PBMC aliquot measured the percentage of naive CD45RAhigh/CD27high T cells. Libraries were made using 5' RACE. Instrument used: Illumina HiSeq 2500. The second PCR ran for roughly 7 to 12 cycles and used a J-beta primer mix along with a sample-barcoded 5' primer. A unique molecular identifier was introduced onto each TCR beta cDNA molecule by a template-switch 5' adaptor carrying 12 random nucleotides. Each sample yielded at least 2.5 million CDR3-containing paired-end reads. All of the RNA was converted into first-strand cDNA using the Mint cDNA synthesis kit, with a TRBC-specific oligonucleotide serving as the primer. All cDNA was treated with uracil-DNA glycosylase and then went through a first 18-cycle PCR with the universal primers M1SS and BC2_uni_R. The study's processing was this. For normalization, 1 million high-quality reads were randomly selected from each sample, with every read carrying a distinct molecular identifier. Instead of being binned into consensus sequences, reads with shared molecular identifiers were discarded. MiTCR, set to a Q25 quality threshold and the strictest error-elimination algorithm, was used for CDR3 identification, clonotype clustering and error correction. A nonparametric unseen species model with Euler transformation was used to estimate a lower bound on total TCR beta diversity. TCRdb took the public reads, trimmed them with fastp at Q25, ran MiXCR for clone calling and kept in-frame beta chains. Records with the same CDR3 protein are collapsed into one entry carrying the most frequent genes and DNA. The authors' filters were not applied to this entry. The sample table contains around 790,000 distinct CDR3 sequences; only one count was recorded for around two fifths of them. The ten largest make up under 20% of the sample.

Recombination linked TRBV6-1 to TRBJ2-3; no D gene can be assigned with confidence. Specimen: blood. The receptor comes from a man aged 55 to 70 in good health. The CDR3 corresponds to CASTRSTDTQYF. The sequenced DNA is TGTGCCAGCACGCGTAGCACAGATACGCAGTATTTT.